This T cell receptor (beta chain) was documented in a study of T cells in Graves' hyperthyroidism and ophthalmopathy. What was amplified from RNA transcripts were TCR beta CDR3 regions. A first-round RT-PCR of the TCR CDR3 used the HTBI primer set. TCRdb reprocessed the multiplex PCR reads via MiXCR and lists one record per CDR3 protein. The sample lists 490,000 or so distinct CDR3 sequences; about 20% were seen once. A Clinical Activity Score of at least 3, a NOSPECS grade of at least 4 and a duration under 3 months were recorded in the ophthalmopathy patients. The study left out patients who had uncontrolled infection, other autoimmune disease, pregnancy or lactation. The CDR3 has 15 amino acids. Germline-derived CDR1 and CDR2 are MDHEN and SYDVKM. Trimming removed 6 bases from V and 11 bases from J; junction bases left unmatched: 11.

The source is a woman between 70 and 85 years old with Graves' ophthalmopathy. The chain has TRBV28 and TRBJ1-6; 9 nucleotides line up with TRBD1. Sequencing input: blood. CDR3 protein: CASRSQGAGEPPLHF. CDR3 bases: TGTGCCAGCAGATCACAGGGGGCGGGAGAACCACCCCTCCACTTT.